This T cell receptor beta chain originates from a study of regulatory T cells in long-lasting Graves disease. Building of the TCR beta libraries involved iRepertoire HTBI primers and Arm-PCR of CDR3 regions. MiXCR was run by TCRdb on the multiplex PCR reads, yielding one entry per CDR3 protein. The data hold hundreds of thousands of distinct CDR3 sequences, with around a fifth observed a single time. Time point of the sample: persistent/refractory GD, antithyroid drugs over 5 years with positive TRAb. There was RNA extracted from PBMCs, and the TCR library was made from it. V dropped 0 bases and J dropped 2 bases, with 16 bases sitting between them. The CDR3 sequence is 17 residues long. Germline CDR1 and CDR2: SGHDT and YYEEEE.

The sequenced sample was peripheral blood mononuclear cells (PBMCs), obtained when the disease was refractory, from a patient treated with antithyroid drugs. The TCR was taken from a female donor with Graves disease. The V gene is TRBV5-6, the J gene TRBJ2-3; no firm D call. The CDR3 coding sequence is TGTGCCAGCAGCTTGGTTGTAGGACCCCCAGCCACAGATACGCAGTATTTT. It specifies CASSLVVGPPATDTQYF.